These T cell receptor beta chains were read from a single sample in a study of blood T cells in healthy people across ages. TCRdb fed the 5' RACE reads into MiXCR, producing one record per CDR3 protein. This table holds over a million distinct CDR3 sequences, more than 35% found once. The source material was blood. These receptor sequences come from a woman in her sixties in good health. CDR3s include the opening cysteine and the closing phenylalanine or tryptophan. The D gene is left open where the match is weak.

D gene	V gene	CDR3 protein
.	TRBV27	CASSSAGARGWETQYF
.	TRBV7-9	CASSPPGESASYNEQFF
.	TRBV6-5	CASSPTQGLQETQYF
.	TRBV9	CASSVGVVDTQYF
.	TRBV6-2/TRBV6-3	CASSSLTAKTDTQYF
.	TRBV4-1	CASSQGGGGARNQPQHF
.	TRBV27	CASSFQKRTYEQYF
TRBD2	TRBV7-9	CASSLLAGGLYNEQFF
.	TRBV7-2	CASSPQAGQETQYF
.	TRBV20-1	CSAEGDGPSSYEQYF
.	TRBV25-1	CATARGETQYF
TRBD1	TRBV5-1	CASSPDRGREDTQYF
TRBD1	TRBV6-5	CASSIRTGNYGYTF
TRBD2	TRBV28	CASSFRLAEDPQGTQYF
.	TRBV18	CASSDPTVSNQPQHF
.	TRBV9	CARSVGGSESYEQYF
.	TRBV5-1	CASSLGRLEETQYF
TRBD1	TRBV25-1	CASSEIQTGVGTDTQYF
.	TRBV20-1	CSAKRGGTEAFF
.	TRBV5-6	CASSLGGSAVDQPQHF
.	TRBV20-1	CSARGPVLGLYEKLFF
.	TRBV10-3	CAISESQVRDTEAFF
.	TRBV2	CASPTFQDGREKLFF